This entry lists 9 T cell receptor beta chains sequenced from one sample in a study of OX40 agonist ivuxolimab in advanced cancers. This table comes from immunoSEQ multiplex PCR, and its TCRdb copy is limited to in-frame clones, with some not included. The table includes about 33,000 clones, roughly 87% detected once. The sample in question was CD4+ or CD8+ T cells sorted from blood, obtained in a trial of the OX40 agonist ivuxolimab. The receptors come from an adult with an advanced solid tumor such as melanoma, head and neck, liver or kidney cancer.

The rearrangement uses TRBV10-3 and TRBJ1-5, with 7 positions matching TRBD1. The CDR3 is made up of 13 amino acids. The V gene end was trimmed by 10 bases and the J gene end by 4 bases; junction bases not matched to a gene: 7. Germline CDR1 is ENHRY and CDR2 is SYGVKD. This chain's CDR3 is CANGQAQNQPQHF. In DNA, the CDR3 is TGTGCCAATGGACAGGCCCAAAATCAGCCCCAGCATTTT.

V is TRBV4-3 and J is TRBJ2-7; a weak D match, TRBD2 (6 bases). With 1 base removed from V and 5 bases from J, the gap between germline ends came to 15 bases. The CDR3 spans 15 residues. Germline CDR1 LGHNA, CDR2 YSLEER. This CDR3 is CASSQGDGSFDEQYF. The CDR3 bases are TGCGCCAGCAGCCAAGGGGACGGGAGCTTCGACGAGCAGTACTTC.

The CDR3 DNA follows: TGTGCCAGCAGCCCGTGGTCTAGCGGACACAATGAGCAGTTCTTC. It encodes CASSPWSSGHNEQFF. This sequence joins TRBV4-2 and TRBJ2-1; 7 nucleotides agree with TRBD2. The V and J ends lost 4 bases and 5 bases, in that order; junction bases with no gene match: 8. This CDR3 region has 15 residues. Germline loops: CDR1 LGHNA, CDR2 YNFKEQ.

For the CDR3, the DNA is TGTGCCACCAGCAGAGTTGACGCGGGTCAGGAAGCTTTCTTT. Residues: CATSRVDAGQEAFF. The V call is TRBV15, the J call TRBJ1-1; D is unclear. Germline values: CDR1 LNHNV, CDR2 YYDKDF (reference sequence). The CDR3 is 14 amino acids. The germline V and J ends were trimmed by 1 base and 8 bases, with 14 bases remaining between them.

This rearrangement joins TRBV5-1 to TRBJ1-1; D is undetermined. The CDR3 spans 11 residues. V dropped 4 bases and J dropped 4 bases, with 5 bases sitting between them. Germline CDR1 and CDR2: SGHRS and YFSETQ. As DNA, the CDR3 is TGCGCCAGCAGCCCCGGCACTGAAGCTTTCTTT. This encodes CASSPGTEAFF.

The rearrangement uses TRBV28 and TRBJ2-7; maybe TRBD1 (5 bases). V gave up 6 bases and J gave up 4 bases, with 16 bases separating them. This CDR3 has 14 amino acids. The V gene's germline CDR1 is MDHEN and CDR2 SYDVKM. The CDR3 DNA reads as TGTGCCAGCAGGCCAGGGTCCCTAAGGTACGAGCAGTACTTC. Protein sequence: CASRPGSLRYEQYF.

This chain joins TRBV7-7 and TRBJ2-1, with TRBD2 identical over 9 bases. Germline loops: CDR1 SSHAT, CDR2 FNYEAQ (reference sequence). This CDR3 contains 15 residues. V was pared by 5 bases and J by 0 bases, with 2 bases of the junction left unmatched. The CDR3 region is CASSSSGGSYNEQFF. In DNA form, the CDR3 reads TGTGCCAGCAGCAGTAGCGGGGGCTCCTACAATGAGCAGTTCTTC.

This clone came up a few times. DNA for the CDR3: TGTGCCAGCATTATACAGGGAAGGGGCTACACCTTC. This gives the protein CASIIQGRGYTF. This chain connects TRBV28 to TRBJ1-2; D perhaps matches TRBD1 (6 bases). The V gene's germline CDR1 is MDHEN and CDR2 SYDVKM. The V gene lost 7 bases and the J gene lost 8 bases, with 14 bases spanning the gap. CDR3 length equals 12 residues.

This clone was observed a single time. This chain links TRBV29-1 with TRBJ1-1; D remains unclear. The CDR3 covers 12 residues. Germline V gene data show CDR1 as SQVTM and CDR2 as ANQGSEA. The ends were cut back, 7 bases at V and 8 bases at J, with 17 bases in the middle. In DNA, the CDR3 is TGCAGCGCCGGCGAACGGGGTGGGGAAGCTTTCTTT. It codes for CSAGERGGEAFF.